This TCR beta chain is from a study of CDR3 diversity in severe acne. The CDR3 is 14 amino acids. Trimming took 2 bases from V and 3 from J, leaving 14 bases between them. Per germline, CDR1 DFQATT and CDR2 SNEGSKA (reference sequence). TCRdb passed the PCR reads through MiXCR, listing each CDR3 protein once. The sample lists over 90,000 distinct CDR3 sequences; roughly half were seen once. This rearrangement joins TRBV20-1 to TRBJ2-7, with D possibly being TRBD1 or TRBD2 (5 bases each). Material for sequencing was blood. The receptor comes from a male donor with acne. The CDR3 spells CSARLRGRRYEQYF. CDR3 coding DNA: TGCAGTGCTAGACTCCGGGGCAGGCGCTACGAGCAGTACTTC.